This is a list of T cell receptor beta chains from one sample in a study of CD8 T cells in Susac syndrome. TCRdb re-derived calls from the immunoSEQ multiplex PCR reads in MiXCR, one entry per CDR3 protein. This table holds about 110,000 distinct CDR3 sequences, less than 95% found once. Sequenced: CD8+ T cells from PBMCs. Receptors originate from a human donor with Susac syndrome. Each CDR3 is given without its conserved first and last residue. Each record gives: V gene, J gene, CDR3 protein.

V: TRBV9; J: TRBJ2-7; CDR3: ASSLHGEDYEQY
V: TRBV5-6; J: TRBJ2-2; CDR3: ASRLGVMNTGELF
V: TRBV13; J: TRBJ1-6; CDR3: ASSFAGTSYNSPLH
V: TRBV29-1; J: TRBJ2-3; CDR3: SVEDLGQSTDTQY
V: TRBV7-3; J: TRBJ2-1; CDR3: ASSAVDRDDNEQF
V: TRBV5-1; J: TRBJ2-7; CDR3: ASSFPGSYEQY
V: TRBV5-4; J: TRBJ1-6; CDR3: ASRYQESPLH
V: TRBV12-3/TRBV12-4; J: TRBJ2-6; CDR3: ASSSTGTGANVLT
V: TRBV12-3/TRBV12-4; J: TRBJ2-5; CDR3: ASSHPSGTSGETQY
V: TRBV25-1; J: TRBJ1-1; CDR3: ASRVSMNTEAF
V: TRBV6-5; J: TRBJ1-2; CDR3: ASSISGGQGYT
V: TRBV9; J: TRBJ1-2; CDR3: ASSARDRDREPYGYT
V: TRBV9; J: TRBJ2-7; CDR3: ASSGMISDEQY
V: TRBV9; J: TRBJ2-7; CDR3: ASGPGSSSSEQY
V: TRBV6-2/TRBV6-3; J: TRBJ2-2; CDR3: ASSWYGSGELF
V: TRBV16; J: TRBJ2-7; CDR3: ASTRSGTYEQY
V: TRBV6-5; J: TRBJ2-5; CDR3: ASSYPNLRGEETQY
V: TRBV20-1; J: TRBJ2-1; CDR3: SASPPGLAGEEQF
V: TRBV2; J: TRBJ2-2; CDR3: ASSESEAGELF
V: TRBV9; J: TRBJ2-1; CDR3: ASSDGQGGNEQF
V: TRBV4-1; J: TRBJ2-7; CDR3: ASSHQGGSYEQY
V: TRBV20-1; J: TRBJ1-1; CDR3: SARFDRVILNTEAF
V: TRBV4-2; J: TRBJ2-3; CDR3: ASSPPKRLAGPKSSTDTQY
V: TRBV5-1; J: TRBJ1-6; CDR3: ASSGDTYNSPLH
V: TRBV9; J: TRBJ2-1; CDR3: ASSTLSTGAGNEQF
V: TRBV15; J: TRBJ2-1; CDR3: ATSREKLAGNEQF
V: TRBV29-1; J: TRBJ1-1; CDR3: SANGQGNTEAF
V: TRBV27; J: TRBJ1-5; CDR3: ASSFRAGDQPQH
V: TRBV6-2/TRBV6-3; J: TRBJ2-6; CDR3: ASESGANVLT
V: TRBV9; J: TRBJ2-7; CDR3: ASSAGQLLSEQY
V: TRBV14; J: TRBJ2-1; CDR3: ASSLLAGPYNEQF
V: TRBV7-9; J: TRBJ1-1; CDR3: ASSLSGGTEAF
V: TRBV20-1; J: TRBJ2-7; CDR3: SASGTSYYEQY
V: TRBV29-1; J: TRBJ1-1; CDR3: SVEAGQGMNTEAF
V: TRBV9; J: TRBJ1-5; CDR3: ASSSSSNQPQH
V: TRBV7-2; J: TRBJ1-2; CDR3: ASSGRSHGYT
V: TRBV9; J: TRBJ2-1; CDR3: ASSVGGFYNEQF